This TCR beta chain is drawn from a study of OX40 agonist ivuxolimab in advanced cancers. As for the study in general: Enrolled patients in dose escalation had cancers that were hepatocellular carcinoma, melanoma, renal cell or head and neck cancer. Antecedent anti-PD-1, anti-PD-L1 or anti-CTLA-4 therapy was permissible, with around 40% having received some. The study, taken as a whole, reports: Expanded clones were, on average, more numerous among CD8+ T cells than CD4+.

The repertoire was sequenced with immunoSEQ multiplex PCR; TCRdb's copy has only in-frame clones and lacks some. The table records approximately 53,000 clones, about 93% of them present only once. In the case of this clone: No antigen is known for it.

Patients had blood sampled at baseline and again on cycle 4 day 1 and cycle 7 day 1. This CDR3 spans 14 amino acids. V lost 1 base, J lost 4 bases, and 7 bases lay in between. Looked up from germline, CDR1 is SGHVS and CDR2 is FQNEAQ. This TCR came from an adult with an advanced solid tumor such as melanoma, head and neck, liver or kidney cancer. The chain has TRBV7-8 and TRBJ1-4, with unresolved D. Sample: CD4+ or CD8+ T cells sorted from blood, taken in a trial of the OX40 agonist ivuxolimab. This CDR3 reads CASSLGRVNEKLFF. DNA for the CDR3: TGTGCCAGCAGCTTAGGACGGGTTAATGAAAAACTGTTTTTT.